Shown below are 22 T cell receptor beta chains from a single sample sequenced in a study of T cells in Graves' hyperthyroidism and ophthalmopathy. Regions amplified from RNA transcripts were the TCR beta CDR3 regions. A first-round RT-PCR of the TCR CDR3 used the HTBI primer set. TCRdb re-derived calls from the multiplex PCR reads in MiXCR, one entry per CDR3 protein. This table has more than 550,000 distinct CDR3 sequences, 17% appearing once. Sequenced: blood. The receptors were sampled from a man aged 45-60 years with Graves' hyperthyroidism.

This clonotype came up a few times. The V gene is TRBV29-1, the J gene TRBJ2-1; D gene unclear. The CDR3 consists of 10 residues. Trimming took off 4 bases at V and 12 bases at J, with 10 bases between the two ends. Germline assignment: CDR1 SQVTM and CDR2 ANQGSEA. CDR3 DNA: TGCAGCGTTGTTCGGGCAGGGCAGTTCTTC. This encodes CSVVRAGQFF.

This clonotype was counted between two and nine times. The CDR3 DNA reads as TGTGCCAGCAGTCAAACCGGGAGTACCCCCCACGAGCAGTACTTC. Amino acid sequence: CASSQTGSTPHEQYF. The rearrangement joins TRBV2 to TRBJ2-7, with D perhaps TRBD2 (6 bases). The CDR3 totals 15 residues. Per the germline V gene, CDR1 is SNHLY and CDR2 is FYNNEI. V was pared by 5 bases and J by 5 bases, with 19 bases between.

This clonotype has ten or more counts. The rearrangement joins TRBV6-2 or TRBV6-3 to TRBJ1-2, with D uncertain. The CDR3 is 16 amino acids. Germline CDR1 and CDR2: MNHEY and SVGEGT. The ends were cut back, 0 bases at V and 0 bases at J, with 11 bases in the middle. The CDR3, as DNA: TGTGCCAGCAGTTACTCGGAGCAGAGTTCTAACTATGGCTACACCTTC. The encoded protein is CASSYSEQSSNYGYTF.

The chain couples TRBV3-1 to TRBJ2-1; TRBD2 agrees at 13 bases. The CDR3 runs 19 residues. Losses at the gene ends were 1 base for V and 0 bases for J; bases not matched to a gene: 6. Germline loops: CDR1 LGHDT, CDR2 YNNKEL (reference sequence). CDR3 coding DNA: TGTGCCAGCAGCCAAGGGACTAGCGGGAGAGGGAGCTCCTACAATGAGCAGTTCTTC. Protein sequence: CASSQGTSGRGSSYNEQFF.

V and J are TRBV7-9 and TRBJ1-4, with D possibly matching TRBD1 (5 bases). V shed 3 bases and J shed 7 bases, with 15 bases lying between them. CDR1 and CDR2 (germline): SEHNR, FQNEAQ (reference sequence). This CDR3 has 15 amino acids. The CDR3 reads CASSLGPGAGEKLFF. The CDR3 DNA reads TGTGCCAGCAGCTTGGGACCGGGAGCGGGTGAAAAACTGTTTTTT.

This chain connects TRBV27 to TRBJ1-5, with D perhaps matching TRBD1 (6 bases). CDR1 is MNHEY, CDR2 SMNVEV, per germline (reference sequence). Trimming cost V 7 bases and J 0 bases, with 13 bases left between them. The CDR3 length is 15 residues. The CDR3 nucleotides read TGTGCCAGCATGCGCCAACAGGGTAGCAATCAGCCCCAGCATTTT. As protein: CASMRQQGSNQPQHF.

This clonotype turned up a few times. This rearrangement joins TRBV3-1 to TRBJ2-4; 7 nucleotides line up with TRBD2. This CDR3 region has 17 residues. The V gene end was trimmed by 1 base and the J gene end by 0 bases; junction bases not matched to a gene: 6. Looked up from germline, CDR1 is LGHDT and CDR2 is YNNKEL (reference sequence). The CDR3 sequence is CASSQGTGGLAKNIQYF. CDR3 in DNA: TGTGCCAGCAGCCAAGGGACGGGAGGCTTAGCCAAAAACATTCAGTACTTC.

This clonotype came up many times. CDR3 in DNA: TGTGCCTGGACCGGGACAGGTATTTCAGGCTATGGCTACACCTTC. Amino acids: CAWTGTGISGYGYTF. This sequence joins TRBV30 and TRBJ1-2, with 8 bases matching TRBD1. The junction had 11 bases not matched to a gene; V was cut back by 4 bases and J by 4 bases. The CDR3 has 15 residues. Germline V gives CDR1 GTSNPN, CDR2 SVGIG (reference sequence).

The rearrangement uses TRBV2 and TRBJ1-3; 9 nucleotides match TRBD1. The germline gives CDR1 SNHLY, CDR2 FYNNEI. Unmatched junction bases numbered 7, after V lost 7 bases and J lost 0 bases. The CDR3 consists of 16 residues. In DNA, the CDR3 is TGTGCCAGCACCCGGGACAGGGCCATCTCTGGAAACACCATATATTTT. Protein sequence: CASTRDRAISGNTIYF.

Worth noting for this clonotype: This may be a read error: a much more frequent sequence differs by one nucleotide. The DNA of the CDR3 is TGTGCCTGCAGACCCGGGACCCGGGGCTACACCTTC. It specifies CACRPGTRGYTF. V and J are TRBV12-3 or TRBV12-4 and TRBJ1-2; tentative D call: TRBD1 (5 bases). CDR3 length equals 12 residues.

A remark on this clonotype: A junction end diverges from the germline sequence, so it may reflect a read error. In DNA form, the CDR3 reads TGCGCCAGCAGCCCCGTGGGCGGGAGGCACCAAGGGACCCAGTACTTC. This translates into CASSPVGGRHQGTQYF. The V gene is TRBV4-3, the J gene TRBJ2-5, with 8 bases fitting TRBD2. CDR1 and CDR2 from the germline V gene are LGHNA and YSLEER. This CDR3 is 16 amino acids long.

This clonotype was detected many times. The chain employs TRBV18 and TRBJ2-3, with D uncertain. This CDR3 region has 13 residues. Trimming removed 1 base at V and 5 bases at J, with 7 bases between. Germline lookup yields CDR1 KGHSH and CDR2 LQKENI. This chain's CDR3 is CASSPRAQDTQYF. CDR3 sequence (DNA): TGTGCCAGCTCACCACGAGCCCAAGATACGCAGTATTTT. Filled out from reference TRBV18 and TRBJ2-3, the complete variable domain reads NAGVMQNPRHLVRRRGQEARLRCSPMKGHSHVYWYRQLPEEGLKFMVYLQKENIIDESGMPKERFSAEFPKEGPSILRIQQVVRGDSAAYFCASSPRAQDTQYFGPGTRLTVL.

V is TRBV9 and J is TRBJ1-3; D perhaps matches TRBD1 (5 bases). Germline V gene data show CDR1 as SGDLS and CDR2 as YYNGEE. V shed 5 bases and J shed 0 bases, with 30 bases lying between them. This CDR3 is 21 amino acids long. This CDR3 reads CASRFGAGRRAEQSSGNTIYF. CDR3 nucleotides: TGTGCCAGCAGGTTTGGGGCAGGTCGTCGGGCAGAGCAATCCTCTGGAAACACCATATATTTT.

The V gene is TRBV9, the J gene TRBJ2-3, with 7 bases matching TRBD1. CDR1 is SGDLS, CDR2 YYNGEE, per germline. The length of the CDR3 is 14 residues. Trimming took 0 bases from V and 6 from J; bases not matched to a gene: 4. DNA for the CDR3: TGTGCCAGCAGCGTAGCGGGACAGACGGATACGCAGTATTTT. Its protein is CASSVAGQTDTQYF. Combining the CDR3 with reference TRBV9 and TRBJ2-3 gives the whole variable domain DSGVTQTPKHLITATGQRVTLRCSPRSGDLSVYWYQQSLDQGLQFLIQYYNGEERAKGNILERFSAQQFPDLHSELNLSSLELGDSALYFCASSVAGQTDTQYFGPGTRLTVL.

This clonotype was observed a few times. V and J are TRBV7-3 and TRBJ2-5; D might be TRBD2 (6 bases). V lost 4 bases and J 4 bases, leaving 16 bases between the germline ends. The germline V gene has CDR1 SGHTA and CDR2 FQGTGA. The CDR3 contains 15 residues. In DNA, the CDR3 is TGTGCCAGCAGCTCCCTAGAACTAGCAGGAGAGACCCAGTACTTC. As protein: CASSSLELAGETQYF.

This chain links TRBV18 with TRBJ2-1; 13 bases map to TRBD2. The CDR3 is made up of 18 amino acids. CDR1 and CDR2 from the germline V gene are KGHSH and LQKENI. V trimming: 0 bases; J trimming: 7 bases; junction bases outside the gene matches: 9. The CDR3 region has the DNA TGTGCCAGCTCACCACCGTCACTAGCGGGAGGGCCGGGGAATGAGCAGTTCTTC. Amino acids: CASSPPSLAGGPGNEQFF. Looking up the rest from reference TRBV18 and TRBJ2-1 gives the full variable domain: NAGVMQNPRHLVRRRGQEARLRCSPMKGHSHVYWYRQLPEEGLKFMVYLQKENIIDESGMPKERFSAEFPKEGPSILRIQQVVRGDSAAYFCASSPPSLAGGPGNEQFFGPGTRLTVL.

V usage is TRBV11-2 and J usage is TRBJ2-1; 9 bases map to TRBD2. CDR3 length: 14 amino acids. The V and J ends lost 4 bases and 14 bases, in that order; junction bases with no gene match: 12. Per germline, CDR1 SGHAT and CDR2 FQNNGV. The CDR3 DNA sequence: TGTGCCAGCAGCTCGGGACTAGCAGACGACCGAGAGTTCTTC. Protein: CASSSGLADDREFF.

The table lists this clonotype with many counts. For the CDR3, the DNA is TGTGCCAGCAGCTTCAATACAGAGACCCAGTACTTC. It codes for CASSFNTETQYF. V gene TRBV11-2 combines with J gene TRBJ2-5; D gene unclear. With 3 bases removed from V and 4 bases from J, the gap between germline ends came to 6 bases. The germline CDR1 and CDR2 sequences are SGHAT and FQNNGV. The CDR3 is 12 residues long.

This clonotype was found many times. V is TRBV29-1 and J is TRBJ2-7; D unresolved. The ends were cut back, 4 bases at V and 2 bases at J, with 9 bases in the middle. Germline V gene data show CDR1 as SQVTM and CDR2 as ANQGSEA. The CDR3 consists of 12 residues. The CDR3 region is CSVGVTTYEQYF. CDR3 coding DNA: TGCAGCGTTGGAGTCACGACCTACGAGCAGTACTTC.

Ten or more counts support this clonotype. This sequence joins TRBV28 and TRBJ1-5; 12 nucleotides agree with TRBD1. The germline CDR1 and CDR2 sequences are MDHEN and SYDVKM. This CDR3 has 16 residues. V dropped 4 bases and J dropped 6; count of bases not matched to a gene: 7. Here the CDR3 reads CASSYPGTGGGQPQHF. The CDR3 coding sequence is TGTGCCAGCAGTTACCCCGGGACAGGGGGCGGTCAGCCCCAGCATTTT.

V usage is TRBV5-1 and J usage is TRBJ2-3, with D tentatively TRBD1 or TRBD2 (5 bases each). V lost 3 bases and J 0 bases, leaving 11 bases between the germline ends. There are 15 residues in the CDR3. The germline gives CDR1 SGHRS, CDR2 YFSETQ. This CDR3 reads CASSSWGSSTDTQYF. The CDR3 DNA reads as TGCGCCAGCAGCTCCTGGGGGTCGAGCACAGATACGCAGTATTTT.

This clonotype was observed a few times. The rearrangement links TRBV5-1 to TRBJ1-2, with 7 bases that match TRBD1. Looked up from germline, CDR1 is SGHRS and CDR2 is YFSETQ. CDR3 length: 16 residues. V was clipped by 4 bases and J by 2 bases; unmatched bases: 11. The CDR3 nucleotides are TGCGCCAGCAGCCCGGGGAGGGGGCAGGAGAACTATGGCTACACCTTC. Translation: CASSPGRGQENYGYTF. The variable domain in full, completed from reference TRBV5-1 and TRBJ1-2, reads KAGVTQTPRYLIKTRGQQVTLSCSPISGHRSVSWYQQTPGQGLQFLFEYFSETQRNKGNFPGRFSGRQFSNSRSEMNVSTLELGDSALYLCASSPGRGQENYGYTFGSGTRLTVV.